This TCR beta chain derives from a study of graft-versus-host responses after intestinal transplantation. About this clone: Its antigen is unidentified.

The data were produced by immunoSEQ multiplex PCR, yet TCRdb's version contains in-frame clones alone and is incomplete. This sample carries fewer than 120,000 clones, around 93% of them seen once, and the ten largest clones take roughly 0.5%. Sample: unstimulated CD8+ T cells sorted from spleen or lymph node cells, taken before intestinal transplant. The clonotype comes from a human donor who received an intestinal transplant.

This chain's CDR3 is CASSLRTSASYEQYF. CDR3 coding DNA: TGTGCCAGCAGCTTACGGACTAGCGCCTCCTACGAGCAGTACTTC. The chain is built from TRBV13 and TRBJ2-7; 9 bases map to TRBD2. Germline trimming cut 2 bases from V and 0 bases from J; bases unmatched to any gene: 2. Germline V gives CDR1 PRHDT, CDR2 FYEKMQ (reference sequence). The CDR3 totals 15 residues.